The 3 T cell receptor beta chains reported below all come from one sample, sequenced in a study of blood T cell repertoires in COVID-19. Using immunoSEQ multiplex PCR, the repertoire was profiled, and TCRdb retains in-frame clones only, with some absent. The sample includes 300,000 to 350,000 clones, roughly nine tenths of them seen just once. Sequences were obtained from PBMCs or T cells enriched from blood (not recorded which). These receptors all come from a woman aged 25 to 39 who had recovered from COVID-19.

This chain connects TRBV19 to TRBJ1-4; 10 bases agree with TRBD1. The germline gives CDR1 LNHDA, CDR2 SQIVND (reference sequence). The CDR3 is 15 amino acids. The junction had 6 bases not matched to a gene; V was cut back by 9 bases and J by 2 bases. CDR3 protein: CASGTGVTTNEKLFF. CDR3 sequence (DNA): TGTGCCAGCGGGACAGGGGTCACTACTAATGAAAAACTGTTTTTT.

In its sample, this clone was seen once. The V gene is TRBV7-2, the J gene TRBJ2-7, with TRBD1 identical over 8 bases. V trimming: 1 base; J trimming: 0 bases; junction bases outside the gene matches: 5. The CDR3 extends over 16 amino acids. The germline gives CDR1 SGHTA, CDR2 FQGNSA. In nucleotides, the CDR3 is TGTGCCAGCAGCTTAGTTTCAGGGGGCCTCTCCTACGAGCAGTACTTC. Its translation is CASSLVSGGLSYEQYF.

V usage is TRBV4-3 and J usage is TRBJ1-2; TRBD1 is a possible D gene (6 bases). The CDR3 sequence is 17 residues long. Between the trimmed V and J ends, which lost 2 bases and 4 bases, there was a span of 20 bases. Germline V gene data show CDR1 as LGHNA and CDR2 as YSLEER. The CDR3 sequence is CASSQRWAGANFYGYTF. DNA of the CDR3: TGCGCCAGCAGCCAAAGATGGGCGGGGGCCAACTTCTATGGCTACACCTTC.